The present TCR beta chain was sequenced within a study of cytomegalovirus exposure and HLA in healthy donors. General study results and limits: Reported results showed that the classifier diagnosed cytomegalovirus status with high specificity and sensitivity. Most TCR sequences showed up rarely, but some public TCRs showed up in many donors. Fewer than 200 TCR beta chains were listed as cytomegalovirus-associated.

Assay used: immunoSEQ multiplex PCR; TCRdb lists only in-frame clones, some missing. The sample lists tens of thousands of clones, roughly 94% occurring once. A note on this clone: Its specificity is unknown.

This TCR derives from a young woman in good health and CMV-seropositive. Input material: PBMCs.

The CDR3 reads CASTTGGANEQFF. DNA for the CDR3: TGTGCCAGCACGACAGGGGGTGCCAATGAGCAGTTCTTC. The gene calls are TRBV27 and TRBJ2-1; 9 bases match TRBD1. The CDR3 has 13 residues. J was trimmed by 6 bases and V by 7 bases; bases with no gene match: 4. CDR1 and CDR2 from the germline V gene are MNHEY and SMNVEV (reference sequence).